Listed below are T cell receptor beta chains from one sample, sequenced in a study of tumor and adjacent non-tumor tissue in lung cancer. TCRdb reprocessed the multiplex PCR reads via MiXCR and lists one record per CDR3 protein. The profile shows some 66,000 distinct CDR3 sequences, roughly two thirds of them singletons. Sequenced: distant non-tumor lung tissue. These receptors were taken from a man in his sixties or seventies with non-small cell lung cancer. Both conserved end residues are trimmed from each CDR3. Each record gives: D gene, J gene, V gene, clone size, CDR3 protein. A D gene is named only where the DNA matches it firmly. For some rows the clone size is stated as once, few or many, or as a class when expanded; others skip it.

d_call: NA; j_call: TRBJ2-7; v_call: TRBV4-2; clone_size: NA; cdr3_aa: GSSPPKGSELY
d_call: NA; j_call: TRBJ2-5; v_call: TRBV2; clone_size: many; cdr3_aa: ASVVWKGETQY
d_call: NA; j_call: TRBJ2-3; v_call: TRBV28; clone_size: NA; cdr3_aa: ASSLGRVTDTQY
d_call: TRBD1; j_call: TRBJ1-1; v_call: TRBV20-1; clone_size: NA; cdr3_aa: SADKGAAEAF
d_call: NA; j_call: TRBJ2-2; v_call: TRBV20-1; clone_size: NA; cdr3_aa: SARESTGQNRELF
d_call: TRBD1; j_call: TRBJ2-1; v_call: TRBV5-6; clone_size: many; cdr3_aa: ASSLARGQRYNEQF
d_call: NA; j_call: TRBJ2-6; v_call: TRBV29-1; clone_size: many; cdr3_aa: SVVIHSGANVLT
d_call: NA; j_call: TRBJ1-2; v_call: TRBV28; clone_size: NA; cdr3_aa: ASSLSGYDYT
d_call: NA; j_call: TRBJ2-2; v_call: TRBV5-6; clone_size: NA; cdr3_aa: VSSLGDTGELF
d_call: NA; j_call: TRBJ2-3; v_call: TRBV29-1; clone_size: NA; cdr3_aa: SVGQMGGTDTQY
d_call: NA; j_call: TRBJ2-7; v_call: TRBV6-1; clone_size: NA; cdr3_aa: ASSEGRRGDEQY
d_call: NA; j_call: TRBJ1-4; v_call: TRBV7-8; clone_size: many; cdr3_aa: ASSLEGRGEKLF
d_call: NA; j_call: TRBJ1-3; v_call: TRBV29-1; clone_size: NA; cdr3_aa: SVSWTGNTIY
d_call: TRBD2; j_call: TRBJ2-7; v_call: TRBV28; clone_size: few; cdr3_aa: ATRDTGRASYEQY
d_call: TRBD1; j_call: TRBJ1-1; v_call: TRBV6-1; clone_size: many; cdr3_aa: ASRGTGESEAF
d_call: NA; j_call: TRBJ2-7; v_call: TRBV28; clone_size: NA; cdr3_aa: ASSLLPQDPH
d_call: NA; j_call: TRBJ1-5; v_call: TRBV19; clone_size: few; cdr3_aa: ASSTGNNQPQH
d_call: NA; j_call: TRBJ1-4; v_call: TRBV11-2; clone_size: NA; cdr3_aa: ASSRDTELF
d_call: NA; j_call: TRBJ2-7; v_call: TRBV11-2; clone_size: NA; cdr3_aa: ASSSVGIGSYEQY
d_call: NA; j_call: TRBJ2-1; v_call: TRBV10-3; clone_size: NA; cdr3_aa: AISDRGSSYNEQF
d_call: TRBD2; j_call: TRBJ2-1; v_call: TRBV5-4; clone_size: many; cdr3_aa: ASSLLAGGNEQF
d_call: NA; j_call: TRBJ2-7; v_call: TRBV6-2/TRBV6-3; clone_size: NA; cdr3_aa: ASSQSHGSLGQY
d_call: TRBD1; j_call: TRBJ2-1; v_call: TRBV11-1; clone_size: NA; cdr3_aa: ASIPRTGVHDQF
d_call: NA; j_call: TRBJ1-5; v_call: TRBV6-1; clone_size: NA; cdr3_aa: ASSQVGQRNQPRH
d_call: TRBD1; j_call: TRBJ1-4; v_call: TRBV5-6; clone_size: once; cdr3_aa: TSSTGQGINEKLF
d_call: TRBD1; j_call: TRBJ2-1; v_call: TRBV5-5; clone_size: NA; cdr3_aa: VISFWDRYNEQF
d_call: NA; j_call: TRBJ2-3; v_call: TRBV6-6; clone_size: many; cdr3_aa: ASRKLGGADTQY
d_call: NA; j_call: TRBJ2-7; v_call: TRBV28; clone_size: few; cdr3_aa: ASSRPTRIGQY
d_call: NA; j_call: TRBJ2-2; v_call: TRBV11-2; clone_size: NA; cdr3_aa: ANSSGGGTSIGELF
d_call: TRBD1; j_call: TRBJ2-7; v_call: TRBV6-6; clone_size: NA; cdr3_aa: VSSSGTANYEQH
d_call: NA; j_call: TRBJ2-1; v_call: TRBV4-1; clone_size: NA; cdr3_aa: ASSQEQNSRSFHEQF
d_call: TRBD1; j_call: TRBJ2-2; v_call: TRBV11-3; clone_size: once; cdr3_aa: ASNNRGSDANTGELF
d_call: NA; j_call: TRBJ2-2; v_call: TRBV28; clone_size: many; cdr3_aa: ASSPQEIANTGELF
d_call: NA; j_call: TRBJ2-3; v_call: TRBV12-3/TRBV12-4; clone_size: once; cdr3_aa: ASSSGRPIDTQY
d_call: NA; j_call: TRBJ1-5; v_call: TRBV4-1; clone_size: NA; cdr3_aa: ASSHPGTTQGIQPQH
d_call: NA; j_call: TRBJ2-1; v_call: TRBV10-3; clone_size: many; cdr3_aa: AISGPPSDEQF
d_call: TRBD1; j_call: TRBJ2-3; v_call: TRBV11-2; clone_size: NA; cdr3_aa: ISSLDRADTQY
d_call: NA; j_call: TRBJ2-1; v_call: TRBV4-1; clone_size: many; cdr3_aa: ASSQVGIGGGNEQF
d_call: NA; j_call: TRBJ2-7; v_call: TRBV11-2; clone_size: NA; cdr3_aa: AGSRTWPYEQY
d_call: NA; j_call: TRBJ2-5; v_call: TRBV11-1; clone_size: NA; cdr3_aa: ASTRGDPQKSQY
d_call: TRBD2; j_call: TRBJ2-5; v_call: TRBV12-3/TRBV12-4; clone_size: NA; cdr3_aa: ASSFLPGGPETQY
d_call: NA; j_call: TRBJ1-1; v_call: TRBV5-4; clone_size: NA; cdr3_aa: AGSAPGGTEAF
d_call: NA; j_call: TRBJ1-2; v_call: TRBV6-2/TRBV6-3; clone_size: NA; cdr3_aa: ATTDNLYDSI
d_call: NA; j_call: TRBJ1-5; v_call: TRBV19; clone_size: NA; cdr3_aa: ASSIRGLPPQH
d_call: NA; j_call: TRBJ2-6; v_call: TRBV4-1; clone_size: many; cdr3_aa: ASSQDTGGANVLT
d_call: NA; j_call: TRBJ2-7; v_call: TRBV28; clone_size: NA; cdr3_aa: ASSTGQINYGQY
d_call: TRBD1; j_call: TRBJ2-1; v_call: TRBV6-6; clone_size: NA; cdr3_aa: ASGFVPGQESLFSYNEQF
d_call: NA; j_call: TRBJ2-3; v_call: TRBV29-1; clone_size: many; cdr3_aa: SVERGTDTQY
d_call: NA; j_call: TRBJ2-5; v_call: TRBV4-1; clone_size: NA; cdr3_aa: ASSQGVGQETQY
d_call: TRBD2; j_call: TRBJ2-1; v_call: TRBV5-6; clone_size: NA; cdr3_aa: ISSELAGANEQF
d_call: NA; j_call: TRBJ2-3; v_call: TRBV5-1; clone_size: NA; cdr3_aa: ASSLEARSADTQY
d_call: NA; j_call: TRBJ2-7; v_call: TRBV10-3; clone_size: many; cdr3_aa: AISDLGAMTYEQY
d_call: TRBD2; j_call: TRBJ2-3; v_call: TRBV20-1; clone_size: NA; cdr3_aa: SVTTLSSGFSTDTQY
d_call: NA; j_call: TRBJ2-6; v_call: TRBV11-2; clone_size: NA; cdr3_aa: ASSNWSLSSWANVLT
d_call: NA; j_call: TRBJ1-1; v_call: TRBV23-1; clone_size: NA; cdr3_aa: ASSQSANSLGTEAF
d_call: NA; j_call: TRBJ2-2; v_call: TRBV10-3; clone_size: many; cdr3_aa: AISGQDGDTGELF
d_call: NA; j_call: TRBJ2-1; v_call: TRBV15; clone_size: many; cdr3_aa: ATSRDDTTDEQF
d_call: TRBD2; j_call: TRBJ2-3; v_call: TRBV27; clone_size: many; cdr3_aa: ASKVGLAGHTQY
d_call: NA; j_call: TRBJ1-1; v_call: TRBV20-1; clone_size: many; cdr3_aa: SARDLGTGAFTEAF